This T cell receptor (beta chain) appears in the sequencing data of a study of cytomegalovirus exposure and HLA in healthy donors listed by TCRdb under 2017. Concerning the study at large: An earlier analysis of 550 to 700 of the donors reported 250 to 300 Gb of sequence data and roughly 100 million unique TCR beta sequences from roughly 200 million T cells. An early release that covered more than 550 HLA-typed donors contained around 330 gigabases of sequencing data and 65 million to 100 million unique TCR sequences. Of the roughly 400 genotyped donors, over 70% fell in the genetic ancestry cluster associated with self-reported Caucasian donors. The aim of the study was to test whether cataloging public T cell receptors could identify signatures of past pathogen exposure. Using immunosequencing, the study profiled T cell repertoires from 550 to 750 subjects and related those repertoires to cytomegalovirus serostatus. Along with the roughly 670-subject first cohort, a separate validation cohort of over a hundred different subjects was used. The study combined high-throughput TCR immunosequencing, statistical association of individual TCRs with disease status, and machine learning to predict cytomegalovirus infection status. In a later analysis, previously published TCR beta repertoires from hundreds of donors were re-analyzed and high-resolution HLA genotyping was added so that TCR occurrence patterns could be studied. The later analysis used no new phenotypic data to find candidate immune exposures, relying instead on TCR beta sequences and their occurrence across donors. An earlier analysis of some 600 of the donors applied high-throughput TCR beta sequencing to assess whether each TCR beta V gene segment acted as functional or pseudogenic. Alongside the repertoire data, information on donor age, sex, ethnicity and CMV serostatus was compiled. A later genetic analysis took genome-wide SNP genotypes for about three fifths of the 666 donors and used that subset as a discovery cohort. Every discovery cohort repertoire had been produced on one sequencing platform. HLA typing included class I and class II loci at four-digit resolution. Typing coverage varied by locus: 629-630 donors for A, B, C, DRB1 and DQB1; around 560 for DQA1; more than 600 for DPA1; around 490 for DPB1. Roughly 5 DR-DQ haplotypes were handled as single units for association and clustering, since linkage in the cohort was strong. Among some 410 genotyped donors of the cohort, an average of about 240,000 unique TCR beta nucleotide sequences were sequenced per donor, roughly a sixth of them non-productive.

The cohort was made up of about 670 healthy bone marrow donors. At the time of sampling, all cohort members were nominally healthy, though unrecorded immune exposures were likely present. The donor tested CMV seronegative and was one of the 352 seronegative cohort members. A peripheral blood sample was collected from each donor, and TCR beta sequencing was performed on peripheral blood mononuclear cells. Genomic DNA was extracted from the blood cell samples with the Qiagen DNeasy Blood Extraction Kit. This clone showed up many times. Its antigen target is currently unknown. Base qualities were left out, and no much larger clone turns up one base away. The CDR3 holds 16 amino acids from the cysteine to the phenylalanine. The entry retains the CDR3 DNA only, 48 bases that are in frame from base 1. From a lookup of the germline V gene, CDR1 and CDR2 are SGHDN and FVKESK. The germline V and J ends show losses of 2 bases and 8 bases respectively, and no gene match explains 5 bases of the junction.

The paper as a whole reports these results and caveats: In a later genetic analysis, a missense DCLRE1C variant was associated with V-gene and J-gene trimming of TCR beta chains, and the association was replicated in an independent cohort. Some IMGT-functional V segments, including TRBV6-2 and TRBV6-3, could not be distinguished by the 87-base-pair reads and were therefore excluded. In a later analysis, HLA-associated TCR beta chains were found to be more clonally expanded and to have lower generation probabilities than equally common non-associated chains. A cluster of highly shared sequence variants was judged likely to represent a technical artifact of the sequencing pipeline. For the cohort, immune exposure information was limited to CMV serostatus. Most TCR sequences were seen in very few donors, while some public TCRs were found in many individuals. A further reported finding was that TCR beta sequences accurately predicted the HLA-A and HLA-B alleles for most subjects in the first cohort. HLA typing was unavailable for some donors at each locus, so association tests used only the typed subset. According to a later analysis, parvovirus B19, influenza, CMV and Epstein-Barr virus appeared linked to several top co-occurrence clusters. In vitro tests confirmed that a few of the cytomegalovirus-associated TCR beta chains recognize cytomegalovirus antigens. When HLA alleles, especially DR and DQ, strongly co-occurred, attributing TCR associations to individual alleles was difficult. The study gave a list of about 160 TCR beta chains associated with cytomegalovirus. According to a later analysis, TCR association rates differed among HLA loci, with DRB1 alleles showing the most associated TCRs and HLA-C alleles showing the fewest. According to a later genetic analysis, donors in an Asian-associated ancestry cluster had fewer N-insertions in productive TCRs than the roughly 670-donor mean. At a false discovery rate of 0.05, a later analysis linked 16,951 TCR beta sequences to specific HLA alleles. Because counts were too low, 15 to 20 rarely observed V segments, including chromosome 9 orphons, were excluded from the earlier analysis of 587 of the donors. In this cohort, only TCR beta chains were sequenced, and detectable features were limited by the absence of alpha or paired-chain data. Most CMV-associated TCR beta chains appeared to be HLA-restricted in a later analysis, and the HLA associations seemed to be driven largely by CMV exposure. Cytomegalovirus status was reported to be diagnosed by the classifier with high specificity and sensitivity in both the original and validation cohorts. Sequencing depth was assumed to be roughly uniform across donors in the presence/absence analyses, though that assumption may not hold. The authors suggested that the approach could potentially be generalized to other disease states and immunological phenotypes. Correlated functional status among segregating V segments might be attributable to linkage disequilibrium, but an unknown experimental factor could not be ruled out. Broadly in line with IMGT annotations, most TCR beta V segments showed up in productive rearrangements about 87% or about 30% of the time in an earlier analysis of a few hundred of the donors.

Libraries were built with the immunoSEQ multiplex PCR assay. A mixture of 60 forward primers for TCR Vbeta segments and 13 reverse primers for TCR Jbeta segments was used in the multiplex PCR. The CDR3 region of rearranged TCR beta genes was amplified from genomic DNA with a multiplex PCR assay. On the Illumina HiSeq System, the amplified TCR beta libraries were sequenced as 87-base-pair reads. The study's processing was this. Across the 700 or so repertoires, a later analysis counted roughly 84 million unique TCR beta chains, around 10 million of which were shared by at least two donors. To remove PCR and sequencing errors, raw reads were error-corrected and collapsed into unique sequences using a nearest-neighbor algorithm that merged closely related sequences. To assign V, D and J gene segments, CDR3 sequences were aligned to IMGT reference sequences. For a sequence to be retained, a match of at least six nucleotides to both a V gene segment and a J gene segment was required. A rearrangement was called productive if the CDR3 had no stop codons and remained in frame with V and J, and every other rearrangement was called non-productive. CDR3 was defined by IMGT convention, running from the second conserved V-encoded cysteine to the conserved J-encoded phenylalanine. The earlier analysis of more than 450 of the donors excluded sequences that lacked an unambiguous match to a single V gene segment. An earlier analysis of about 590 of the donors classified V segments as functional when productive rearrangements were above 56.7% and as segregating when the standard deviation between donors was above 5%. To diagnose cytomegalovirus status from the catalog of TCR beta chain sequences, a statistical classification framework was built. V and J gene assignment, in a later analysis, came from comparing TCR nucleotide sequences with IMGT/GENE-DB human TR gene sequences. In a later analysis, CDR3 sequences and most-parsimonious VDJ recombination scenarios were assigned using the TCRdist pipeline. In a later analysis, each TCR beta chain was defined by its CDR3 amino acid sequence together with its V-gene family, and reads lacking a unique V-gene family were excluded. To address suspected cross-contamination and a sequencing artifact, a later analysis removed around 600 highly shared, low-generation-probability nucleotide sequences. For each public chain, a later analysis derived a clonal expansion index from normalized ranks of inferred template counts within each repertoire. In a later analysis, generation probabilities were computed using a VDJ recombination model fitted to out-of-frame rearrangements, and the results were checked against IGoR. In a later analysis, hypergeometric tests were used to score TCR-TCR, TCR-HLA and TCR-CMV co-occurrence, with a repertoire-size bias correction applied to TCR pairs. A later analysis estimated false discovery rates by permuting HLA or CMV assignments 20 times. In a later analysis, co-occurring TCRs were grouped using DBSCAN, and TCRdist sequence similarity was added for clustering within HLA-allele-positive subsets. For co-occurrence clustering, repertoires with fewer than 30,000 or more than 120,000 public chains were excluded, along with several repertoires with anomalous nucleotide sharing. TCRdb took over this immuneACCESS table, retaining in-frame rearrangements with V and J assigned. Such tables are incomplete; in checked studies, under half of the missing clones stem from an unresolved V gene, and the remainder is unexplained. That table is the source of V, J and clone size, and D and trimming were worked out from the DNA. In this sample the table shows around 150,000 clones, 60% to 80% of which occur a single time. Less than 2% of the sample lies in the top ten.

The sequenced sample consisted of PBMCs. This TCR was recovered from a woman in her twenties or thirties in good health and CMV-seronegative. The chain is made from TRBV14 and TRBJ2-1, with 14 central nucleotides matching TRBD2. The CDR3 region reads CASSQRLAGGPDEQFF. The nucleotide sequence reads as follows: TGTGCCAGCAGCCAAAGACTAGCGGGGGGGCCAGATGAGCAGTTCTTC.